The following is a TCR beta chain sequence with its context. This sample is drawn from a study of control samples from healthy donors and cancer patients. Assay: immunoSEQ multiplex PCR; the TCRdb copy retains only in-frame clones and omits some. The data show 250,000 to 300,000 clones, over 75% seen once. CDR3 length: 15 residues. Per germline, CDR1 MNHEY and CDR2 SVGAGI. The trim removed 6 bases at V and 3 bases at J, leaving 7 bases unmatched. This sequence was found in a woman aged 55-69 years with lung cancer. The sample consisted of PBMCs. The chain is built from TRBV6-5 and TRBJ2-3; 9 bases line up with TRBD2. In DNA form, the CDR3 reads TGTGCCAGCAGAGACCCGGGACTAGCTACAGATACGCAGTATTTT. It specifies CASRDPGLATDTQYF.